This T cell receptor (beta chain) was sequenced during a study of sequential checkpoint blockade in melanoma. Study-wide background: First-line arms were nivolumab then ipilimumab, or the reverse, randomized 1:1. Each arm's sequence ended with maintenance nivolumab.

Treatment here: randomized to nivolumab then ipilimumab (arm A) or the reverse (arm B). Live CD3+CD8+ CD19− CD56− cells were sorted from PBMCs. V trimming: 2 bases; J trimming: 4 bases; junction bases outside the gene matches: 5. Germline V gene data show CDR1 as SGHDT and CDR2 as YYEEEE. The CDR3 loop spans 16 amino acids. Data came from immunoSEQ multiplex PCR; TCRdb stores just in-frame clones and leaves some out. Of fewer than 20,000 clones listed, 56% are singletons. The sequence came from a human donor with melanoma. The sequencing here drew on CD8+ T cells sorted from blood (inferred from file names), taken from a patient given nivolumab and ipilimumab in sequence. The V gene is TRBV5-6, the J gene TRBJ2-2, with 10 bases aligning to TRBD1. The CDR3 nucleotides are TGTGCCAGCAGCTTCCGGGACAGGGGTCTCACCGGGGAGCTGTTTTTT. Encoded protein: CASSFRDRGLTGELFF.